Listed below are T cell receptor beta chains from one sample, sequenced in a study of read filtering for tumor transcriptome and immune sequencing. MiXCR, run by TCRdb on the reads, gives a single entry per CDR3 protein. The data contain approximately 20,000 distinct CDR3 sequences, roughly 23% of them singletons. What was sequenced was a population of CD138-negative cells sorted from bone marrow. The source is a donor at least 40 years old with multiple myeloma. Both conserved end residues are part of each CDR3. A D gene is named only where the DNA matches it firmly. Size is omitted from some rows. Given values are once, few, many or a class for expanded clones.

DNA | CDR3 | V | D | J | size
TGTGCCAGCAACCTTGGACAGGGTGGTGAAGCTTTCTTT | CASNLGQGGEAFF | TRBV28 | TRBD1 | TRBJ1-1 | many
TGTGCCAGCAGCTTAGGTTCAGGGGGTACCAATCAGCCCCAGCATTTT | CASSLGSGGTNQPQHF | TRBV7-8 | TRBD1 | TRBJ1-5 | few
TGCAGTGCCCGCCAGTTAGGAGAGTCCACTGAAGCTTTCTTT | CSARQLGESTEAFF | TRBV20-1 | NA | TRBJ1-1 | NA
TGTGCCAGCAGCACCGACTTGAGTGTCGACAATGAGCAGTTCTTC | CASSTDLSVDNEQFF | TRBV7-9 | NA | TRBJ2-1 | few
TGTGCCAGCAGCAAAGCGGGAGGGCCGAGCACAGATACGCAGTATTTT | CASSKAGGPSTDTQYF | TRBV11-2 | TRBD2 | TRBJ2-3 | many
TGTGCCAGCAGTGTGGGCAGCTCCATGAACACTGAAGCTTTCTTT | CASSVGSSMNTEAFF | TRBV2 | NA | TRBJ1-1 | NA
TGTGCCAGCTCACCAAGGAGATCGTTCTACAATGTGCAGTTCTTC | CASSPRRSFYNVQFF | TRBV18 | NA | TRBJ2-1 | NA
TGCAGCGTTGAAGAGGGGTATGGGGCCAACGTCCTGACTTTC | CSVEEGYGANVLTF | TRBV29-1 | NA | TRBJ2-6 | many
TGTGCCAGCAGTTACTCGGAGAGGGGTACTGAAGCTTTCTTT | CASSYSERGTEAFF | TRBV6-2/TRBV6-3 | NA | TRBJ1-1 | many
TGTGCCAGCAGACGCCTTAACAGGGTTCATGAGCAGTTCTTC | CASRRLNRVHEQFF | TRBV6-2/TRBV6-3 | NA | TRBJ2-1 | few
TGCAGCGTTGACAGACTAGCGGGAGACACAGATACGCAGTATTTT | CSVDRLAGDTDTQYF | TRBV29-1 | TRBD2 | TRBJ2-3 | many
TGTGCCAGCAGCTTAATGGGGGATACGCAGTATTTT | CASSLMGDTQYF | TRBV7-2 | NA | TRBJ2-3 | NA
TGTGCCAGCAGCGGGACTAGCGGGAGCCAAGATACGCAGTATTTT | CASSGTSGSQDTQYF | TRBV2 | TRBD2 | TRBJ2-3 | many
TGTGCCAGCAGTCCTCATAGCACAGATACGCAGTATTTT | CASSPHSTDTQYF | TRBV9 | NA | TRBJ2-3 | many
TGCAGTGCTAGAAGCGGCCTAGCGGGAGGCATCACAGATACGCAGTATTTT | CSARSGLAGGITDTQYF | TRBV20-1 | TRBD2 | TRBJ2-3 | few
TGTGCCAGCAGGGGCAGAAGCTCCTACGAGCAGTACTTC | CASRGRSSYEQYF | TRBV27 | NA | TRBJ2-7 | many
TGCGCCAGCAGCTTGGTCTTGAAGGAAGAGACCCAGTACTTC | CASSLVLKEETQYF | TRBV5-1 | NA | TRBJ2-5 | NA
TGTGCCAGCAGCGCGACGGGCGGGAGTAACGGTGAGCAGTTCTTC | CASSATGGSNGEQFF | TRBV7-9 | TRBD2 | TRBJ2-1 | NA
TGTGCCCTACTGGCGGGGGGGAACCAGTACTTC | CALLAGGNQYF | TRBV30 | TRBD2 | TRBJ2-5 | many
TGTGCCAGCAGCCAGGGGACAGGGATCTACAATGAGCAGTTCTTC | CASSQGTGIYNEQFF | TRBV11-2 | TRBD1 | TRBJ2-1 | few
TGTGCCAGCAGTTTTTCCAGGGTCAGCCAAGAGACCCAGTACTTC | CASSFSRVSQETQYF | TRBV28 | NA | TRBJ2-5 | NA
TGTGCCAGCTCACCAATGGGGACAGGCCGCTACGAGCAGTACTTC | CASSPMGTGRYEQYF | TRBV18 | TRBD1 | TRBJ2-7 | NA
TGTGCCAGCAGCCCAGGGACAGGTGGTTTGTCGGCCCTCCACTTT | CASSPGTGGLSALHF | TRBV7-3 | TRBD1 | TRBJ1-6 | few
TGTGCCAGCAGACCCCGGACAGGGGGCTCCTACGAGCAGTACTTC | CASRPRTGGSYEQYF | TRBV6-5 | TRBD1 | TRBJ2-7 | NA
TGCAGTGCTAGGGGACAGGGGGCGGACGAGCAGTACTTC | CSARGQGADEQYF | TRBV20-1 | TRBD1 | TRBJ2-7 | NA
TGTGCCAGCAGCTTAGACGGCGCAGCGGGGACCTACGAGCAGTACTTC | CASSLDGAAGTYEQYF | TRBV7-9 | TRBD2 | TRBJ2-7 | NA
TGTGCCAGCAGCCTGGGGGACACCTTCTACGAGCAGTACTTC | CASSLGDTFYEQYF | TRBV7-2 | NA | TRBJ2-7 | many
TGTGCCACCAGTGATTTGCCCGGGACTTCTTCCTGCAATGAGCAGTTCTTC | CATSDLPGTSSCNEQFF | TRBV24-1 | NA | TRBJ2-1 | NA
TGTGCCAGCAGCTCGGCGGGCCGGCCGGCTTTCTTT | CASSSAGRPAFF | TRBV12-3/TRBV12-4 | NA | TRBJ1-1 | many
TGTGCCAGCAGCCCGGGACCTACATTTGAGCAGTTCTTC | CASSPGPTFEQFF | TRBV7-2 | NA | TRBJ2-1 | many
TGTGCCAGCAGTTTACTTAATTCTGAAGCTTTCTTT | CASSLLNSEAFF | TRBV28 | NA | TRBJ1-1 | medium-sized
TGTGCCAGCAGTTGGACTTATAACTACGAGCAGTACTTC | CASSWTYNYEQYF | TRBV28 | NA | TRBJ2-7 | medium-sized
TGTGCCAGCAGCGGGACTGTGCACAATGAGCAGTTCTTC | CASSGTVHNEQFF | TRBV5-4 | NA | TRBJ2-1 | few
TGTGCCAGCAGTAAGCTGGGGGCTAGCACAGATACGCAGTATTTT | CASSKLGASTDTQYF | TRBV7-3 | NA | TRBJ2-3 | few
TGTGCCATCCAGGGATGGAACACTGAAGCTTTCTTT | CAIQGWNTEAFF | TRBV10-3 | NA | TRBJ1-1 | NA
TGTGCCAGCACCGACACCGGGGAGCTGTTTTTT | CASTDTGELFF | TRBV28 | NA | TRBJ2-2 | many
TGCAGTGCTGTGCTCTACCCAGAGACCCAGTACTTC | CSAVLYPETQYF | TRBV20-1 | NA | TRBJ2-5 | few
TGTGCCAGCAAGGATAGCTTGGATGAGCAGTTCTTC | CASKDSLDEQFF | TRBV2 | NA | TRBJ2-1 | once
TGTGCCAGCAGCCAAGGCGGTGGAGCTTTCTTT | CASSQGGGAFF | TRBV14 | NA | TRBJ1-1 | few
TGCGCCAGCAGGTCAGGGTTAATATCCTACGAGCAGTACTTC | CASRSGLISYEQYF | TRBV5-1 | NA | TRBJ2-7 | many
TGTGCCAGCAGGCCCGTGGGACGCAGCAATCAGCCCCAGCATTTT | CASRPVGRSNQPQHF | TRBV6-6 | NA | TRBJ1-5 | medium-sized
TGTGCCAGCAGCCAAGACCCGGGACAGGGGGCAAGTCAGCCCCAGCATTTT | CASSQDPGQGASQPQHF | TRBV4-3 | TRBD1 | TRBJ1-5 | medium-sized
TGCAGCGCCTCGACAGGGGGCGTCGATACGCAGTATTTT | CSASTGGVDTQYF | TRBV29-1 | TRBD1 | TRBJ2-3 | many
TGTGCCAGCAGTCGGCCCCTGGGACTAGCGGAAAAACAAGAGACCCAGTACTTC | CASSRPLGLAEKQETQYF | TRBV28 | TRBD2 | TRBJ2-5 | many
TGTGCCACCAGCAGAGATAGGGTTATCGGGGAGCTGTTTTTT | CATSRDRVIGELFF | TRBV15 | NA | TRBJ2-2 | NA
TGTGCCAGCGGAAAGGGACCCTATAATTCACCCCTCCACTTT | CASGKGPYNSPLHF | TRBV28 | NA | TRBJ1-6 | many
TGTGCCAGCAGCCAAGTTCGGTCTAGCGACGATGAGCAGTTCTTC | CASSQVRSSDDEQFF | TRBV3-1 | NA | TRBJ2-1 | medium-sized
TGTGCCAGCGGCCAAAGCGCGAGCTCTTACAATGAGCAGTTCTTC | CASGQSASSYNEQFF | TRBV3-1 | NA | TRBJ2-1 | NA
TGTGCCAGCAGTGGAGAGGGGGGGGGCAGAATCAGCACAGATACGCAGTATTTT | CASSGEGGGRISTDTQYF | TRBV25-1 | NA | TRBJ2-3 | many
TGTGCCAGCAGCAATCGGGACGCTTTAGCCAAAAACATTCAGTACTTC | CASSNRDALAKNIQYF | TRBV21-1 | NA | TRBJ2-4 | NA